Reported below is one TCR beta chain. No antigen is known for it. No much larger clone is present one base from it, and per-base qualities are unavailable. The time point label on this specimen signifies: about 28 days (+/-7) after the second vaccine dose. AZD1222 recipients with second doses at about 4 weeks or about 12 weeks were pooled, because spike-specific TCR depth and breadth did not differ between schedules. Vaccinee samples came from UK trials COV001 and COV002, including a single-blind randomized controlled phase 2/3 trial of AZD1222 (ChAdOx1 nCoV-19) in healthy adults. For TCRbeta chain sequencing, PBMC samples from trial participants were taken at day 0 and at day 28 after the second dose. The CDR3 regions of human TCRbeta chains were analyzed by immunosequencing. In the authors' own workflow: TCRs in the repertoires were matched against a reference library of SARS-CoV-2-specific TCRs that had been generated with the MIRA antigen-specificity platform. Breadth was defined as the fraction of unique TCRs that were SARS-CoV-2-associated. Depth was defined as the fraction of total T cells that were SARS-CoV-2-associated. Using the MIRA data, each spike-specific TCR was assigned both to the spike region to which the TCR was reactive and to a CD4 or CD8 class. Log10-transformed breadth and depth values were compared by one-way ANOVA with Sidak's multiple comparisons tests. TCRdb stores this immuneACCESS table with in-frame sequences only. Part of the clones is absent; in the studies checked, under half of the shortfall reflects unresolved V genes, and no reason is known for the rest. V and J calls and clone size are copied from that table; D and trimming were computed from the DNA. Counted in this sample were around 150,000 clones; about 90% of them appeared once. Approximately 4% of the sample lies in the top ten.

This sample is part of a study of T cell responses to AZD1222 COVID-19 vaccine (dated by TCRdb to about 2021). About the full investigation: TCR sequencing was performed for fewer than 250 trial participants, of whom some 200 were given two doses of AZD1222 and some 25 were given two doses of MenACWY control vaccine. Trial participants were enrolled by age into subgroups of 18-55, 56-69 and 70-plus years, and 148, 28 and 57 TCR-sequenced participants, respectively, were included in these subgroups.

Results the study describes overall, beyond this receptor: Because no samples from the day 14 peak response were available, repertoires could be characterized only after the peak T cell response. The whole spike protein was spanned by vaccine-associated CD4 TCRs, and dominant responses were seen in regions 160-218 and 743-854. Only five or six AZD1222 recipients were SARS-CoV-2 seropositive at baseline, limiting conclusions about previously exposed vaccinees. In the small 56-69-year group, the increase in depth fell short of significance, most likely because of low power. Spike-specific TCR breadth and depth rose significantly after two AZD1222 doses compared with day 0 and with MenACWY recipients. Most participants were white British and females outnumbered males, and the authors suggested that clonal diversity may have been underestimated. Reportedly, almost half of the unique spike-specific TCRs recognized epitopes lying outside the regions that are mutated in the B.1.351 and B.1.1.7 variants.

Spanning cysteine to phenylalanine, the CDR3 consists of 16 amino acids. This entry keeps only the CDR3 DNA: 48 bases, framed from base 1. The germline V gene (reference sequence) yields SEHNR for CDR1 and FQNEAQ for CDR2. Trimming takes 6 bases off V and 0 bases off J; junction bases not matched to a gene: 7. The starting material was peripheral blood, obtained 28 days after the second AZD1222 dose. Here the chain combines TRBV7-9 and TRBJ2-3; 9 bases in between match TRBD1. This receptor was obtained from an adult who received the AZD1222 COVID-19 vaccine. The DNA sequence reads TGTGCCAGCAGGGGGCCCGGGACAGGGAGCACAGATACGCAGTATTTT. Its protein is CASRGPGTGSTDTQYF. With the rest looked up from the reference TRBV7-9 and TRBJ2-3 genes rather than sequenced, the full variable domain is DTGVSQNPRHKITKRGQNVTFRCDPISEHNRLYWYRQTLGQGPEFLTYFQNEAQLEKSRLLSDRFSAERPKGSFSTLEIQRTEQGDSAMYLCASRGPGTGSTDTQYFGPGTRLTVL.